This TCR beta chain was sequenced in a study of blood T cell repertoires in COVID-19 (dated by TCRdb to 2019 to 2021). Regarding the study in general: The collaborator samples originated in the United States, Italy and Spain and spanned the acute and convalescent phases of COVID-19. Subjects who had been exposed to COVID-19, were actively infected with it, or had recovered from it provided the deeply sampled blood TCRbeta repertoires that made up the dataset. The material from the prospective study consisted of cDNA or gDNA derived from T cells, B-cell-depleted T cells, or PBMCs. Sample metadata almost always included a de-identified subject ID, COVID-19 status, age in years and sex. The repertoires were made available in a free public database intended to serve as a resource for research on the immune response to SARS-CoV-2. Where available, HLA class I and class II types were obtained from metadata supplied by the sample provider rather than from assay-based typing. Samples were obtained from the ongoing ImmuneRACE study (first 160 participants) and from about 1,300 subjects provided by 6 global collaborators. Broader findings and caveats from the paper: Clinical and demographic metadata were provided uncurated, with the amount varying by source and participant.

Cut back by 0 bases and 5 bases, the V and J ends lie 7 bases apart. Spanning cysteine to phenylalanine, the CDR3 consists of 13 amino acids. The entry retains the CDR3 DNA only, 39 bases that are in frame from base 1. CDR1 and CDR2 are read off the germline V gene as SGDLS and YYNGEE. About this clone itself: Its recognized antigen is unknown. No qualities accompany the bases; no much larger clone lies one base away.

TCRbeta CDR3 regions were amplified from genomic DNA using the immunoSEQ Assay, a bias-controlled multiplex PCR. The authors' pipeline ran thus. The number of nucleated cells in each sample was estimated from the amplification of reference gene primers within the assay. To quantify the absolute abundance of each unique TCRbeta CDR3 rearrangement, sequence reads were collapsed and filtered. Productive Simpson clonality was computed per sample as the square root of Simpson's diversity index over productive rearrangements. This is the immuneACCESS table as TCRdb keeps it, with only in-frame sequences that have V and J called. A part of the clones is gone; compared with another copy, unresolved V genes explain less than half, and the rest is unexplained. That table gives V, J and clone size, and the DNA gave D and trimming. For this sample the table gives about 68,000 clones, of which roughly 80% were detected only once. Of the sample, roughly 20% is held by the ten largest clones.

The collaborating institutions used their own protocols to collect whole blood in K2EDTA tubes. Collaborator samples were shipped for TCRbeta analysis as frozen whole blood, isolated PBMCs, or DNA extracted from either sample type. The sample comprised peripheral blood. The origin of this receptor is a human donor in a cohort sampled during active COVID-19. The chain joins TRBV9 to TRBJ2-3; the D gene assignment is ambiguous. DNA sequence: TGTGCCAGCAGCGTAGGGGCTTTAGATACGCAGTATTTT. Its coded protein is CASSVGALDTQYF.